Here is one TCR beta chain with its context. No antigen is known for it. From germline, CDR1 is LNHDA and CDR2 SQIVND (reference sequence). V trimming: 9 bases; J trimming: 5 bases; junction bases outside the gene matches: 6. The length of the CDR3 is 13 residues. This record comes from a study of PD-L1 blockade in urothelial cancer. About the study: Individuals in the cohort had been given 0 to 3 earlier chemotherapy regimens. It was at 3 weeks (second dose) and 6 weeks after treatment start that blood was analyzed. Findings and limits, study-wide: Where pretreatment blood TCR clonality fell below the median, better survival was predicted.

Time point here: peripheral blood 6 weeks after treatment start. The protocol was immunoSEQ multiplex PCR, while the TCRdb copy is restricted to in-frame clones and leaves out a portion. The table has more than 45,000 clones, roughly 80% seen once. The sample consisted of PBMCs, taken around atezolizumab (anti-PD-L1) treatment. The genes are TRBV19 and TRBJ2-2; 7 bases match TRBD1. This clonotype was obtained from a man between 65 and 80 years old with urothelial cancer. CDR3 amino acids: CASPDRVTGELFF. Here the CDR3 DNA reads TGTGCCAGCCCCGACAGGGTGACCGGGGAGCTGTTTTTT.